The entry below gives a single T cell receptor (beta chain) sequence along with its context. The data belong to a study of T cell responses to AZD1222 COVID-19 vaccine. The protocol was immunoSEQ multiplex PCR, while the TCRdb copy is restricted to in-frame clones and leaves out a portion. The top ten clones hold 17% of a sample with about 110,000 clones, about 88% of them seen once. Trimming cost V 4 bases and J 9 bases, with 13 bases left between them. Germline CDR1 MRHNA, CDR2 SNTAGT. The CDR3 is made up of 14 amino acids. Sample: peripheral blood, taken on day 0 of AZD1222 vaccination. The receptor was isolated from an adult in good health. The chain links TRBV6-4 to TRBJ1-6; tentative D call: TRBD1 (5 bases). CDR3 protein: CASSVAGLGSPLHF. DNA for the CDR3: TGTGCCAGCAGTGTGGCGGGACTGGGTTCACCCCTCCACTTT.